Shown below are 3 T cell receptor beta chains from a single sample sequenced in a study of T cells in Graves' hyperthyroidism and ophthalmopathy. Amplification of TCR beta CDR3 regions was performed using RNA transcripts as template. The primer set for the first-round RT-PCR of the TCR CDR3 was HTBI. Each CDR3 protein is one row after TCRdb ran MiXCR on the multiplex PCR reads. Of 660,000 or so distinct CDR3 sequences listed, 45% were seen once; the top ten hold under 8.5%. The sample taken for sequencing was peripheral blood or thyroid tissue (not recorded which). Source of these receptors: an adult man with Graves' disease, either hyperthyroidism or ophthalmopathy (not recorded which).

This clonotype showed up just a few times. The chain carries TRBV6-1 and TRBJ1-1, with D maybe TRBD1 (6 bases). The ends were cut back, 7 bases at V and 6 bases at J, with 18 bases in the middle. The CDR3 has 14 residues. Germline loops: CDR1 MNHNS, CDR2 SASEGT. CDR3 sequence reads: CASKSGQNWAEAFF. In DNA form, the CDR3 reads TGTGCCAGCAAAAGCGGACAGAATTGGGCTGAAGCTTTCTTT.

This chain joins TRBV14 and TRBJ2-7; D may be TRBD2 (6 bases). The CDR3 covers 14 residues. CDR1 is SGHDN, CDR2 FVKESK, per germline. V was clipped by 4 bases and J by 1 base, with 11 bases between them. In DNA, the CDR3 is TGTGCCAGCAGCCCTATGGGACTTTCCTACGAGCAGTACTTC. This sequence encodes CASSPMGLSYEQYF.

At least ten counts were recorded for this clonotype. The chain joins TRBV29-1 to TRBJ2-5; a weak D match, TRBD1 (6 bases). CDR3 length: 13 residues. Germline loops: CDR1 SQVTM, CDR2 ANQGSEA. Trimming pared 3 bases from V and 1 base from J, leaving 9 bases between. The CDR3 coding sequence is TGCAGCGTTGACCGCAGGGGCCAAGAGACCCAGTACTTC. As protein: CSVDRRGQETQYF.